A single sample is the source of the 20 T cell receptor beta chains below, sequenced in a study of shared clonotypes between healthy human individuals. Data came from immunoSEQ multiplex PCR; TCRdb stores just in-frame clones and leaves some out. This sample yields about 960,000 clones, of which about three quarters are seen a single time; approximately 1.5% belongs to the top ten. The sequenced sample consisted of memory CD4+ T cells sorted from blood. Subset here: CD45RA-negative fraction. The receptors were sampled from a man younger than 30 in good health.

DNA for the CDR3: TGTGCCAGCAGTACCGGGACATCGAATCGGAACACCATATATTTT. This translates into CASSTGTSNRNTIYF. The chain uses TRBV28 and TRBJ1-3; the D gene is possibly TRBD1 (6 bases). The CDR3 spans 15 residues. V gave up 5 bases and J gave up 7 bases, with 18 bases separating them. CDR1 is MDHEN and CDR2 is SYDVKM in the germline V gene. The variable domain in full, with the rest retrieved from reference TRBV28 and TRBJ1-3, is DVKVTQSSRYLVKRTGEKVFLECVQDMDHENMFWYRQDPGLGLRLIYFSYDVKMKEKGDIPEGYSVSREKKERFSLILESASTNQTSMYLCASSTGTSNRNTIYFGEGSWLTVV.

V is TRBV30 and J is TRBJ2-6, with 8 positions matching TRBD1. This CDR3 spans 15 amino acids. Germline assignment: CDR1 GTSNPN and CDR2 SVGIG (reference sequence). V trimming: 5 bases; J trimming: 5 bases; junction bases outside the gene matches: 8. The CDR3 here is CAWETGALRANVLTF. As DNA, the CDR3 is TGTGCCTGGGAGACAGGGGCCTTGAGGGCCAACGTCCTGACTTTC. Full variable domain (outside the CDR3, taken from reference TRBV30 and TRBJ2-6): SQTIHQWPATLVQPVGSPLSLECTVEGTSNPNLYWYRQAAGRGLQLLFYSVGIGQISSEVPQNLSASRPQDRQFILSSKKLLLSDSGFYLCAWETGALRANVLTFGAGSRLTVL.

The chain combines TRBV15 with TRBJ2-3; 11 bases match TRBD1. Losses at the gene ends were 3 bases for V and 11 bases for J; bases not matched to a gene: 13. The CDR3 covers 16 residues. Per the germline V gene, CDR1 is LNHNV and CDR2 is YYDKDF (reference sequence). The CDR3 reads CATSSIGQGARSEQYF. The CDR3 DNA is TGTGCCACCAGCAGCATAGGACAGGGGGCCCGGAGTGAGCAGTATTTT.

Remarks on this clone: This CDR3 is also generated by other DNA sequences in the sample. The rearrangement joins TRBV6-5 to TRBJ2-1; D not resolved. The CDR3 is 14 residues long. Trimming pared 0 bases from V and 5 bases from J, leaving 8 bases between. Germline V gene data show CDR1 as MNHEY and CDR2 as SVGAGI. The CDR3 region has the DNA TGTGCCAGCAGTTACTCGGCCGGCAACAATGAGCAGTTCTTC. Amino acids: CASSYSAGNNEQFF.

The rearrangement joins TRBV5-4 to TRBJ1-1, with D uncertain. The CDR3 contains 13 residues. Germline V gene data show CDR1 as SGHNT and CDR2 as YYREEE (reference sequence). Trimming shortened V by 4 bases and J by 1 base, and 8 bases separated the two germline ends. This CDR3 reads CASSAQANTEAFF. The CDR3 nucleotides are TGTGCCAGCAGCGCGCAGGCGAACACTGAAGCTTTCTTT. The full variable domain, its missing parts supplied by reference TRBV5-4 and TRBJ1-1, is ETGVTQSPTHLIKTRGQQVTLRCSSQSGHNTVSWYQQALGQGPQFIFQYYREEENGRGNFPPRFSGLQFPNYSSELNVNALELDDSALYLCASSAQANTEAFFGQGTRLTVV.

The chain uses TRBV7-9 and TRBJ2-5, with 9 bases that match TRBD2. Looked up from germline, CDR1 is SEHNR and CDR2 is FQNEAQ (reference sequence). The trim removed 5 bases at V and 5 bases at J, leaving 9 bases unmatched. This CDR3 contains 15 residues. This CDR3 is CASSLRLAAEETQYF. CDR3 DNA sequence: TGTGCCAGCAGCCTAAGACTAGCGGCAGAGGAGACCCAGTACTTC.

The table lists this clone with a few counts. V and J are TRBV5-4 and TRBJ1-2; possibly TRBD1 for D (6 bases). The CDR3 has 13 amino acids. Deletions cut 6 bases from V and 2 bases from J, with 11 bases between. Germline CDR1 is SGHNT and CDR2 is YYREEE (reference sequence). CDR3 residues: CASIDRSNYGYTF. The CDR3, as DNA: TGTGCCAGCATCGACAGGAGCAACTATGGCTACACCTTC.

This clone was detected only once. Other nucleotide sequences in the sample specify the same CDR3. The V and J genes are TRBV28 and TRBJ1-1; unclear D gene. Trimming pared 6 bases from V and 4 bases from J, leaving 9 bases between. CDR1 MDHEN and CDR2 SYDVKM come from the germline V gene. The length of the CDR3 is 12 residues. The CDR3 bases are TGTGCCAGCAGCTCTAGAAGCACTGAAGCTTTCTTT. Protein sequence: CASSSRSTEAFF.

CDR3: CASSLDPADRTDTQYF. The CDR3, as DNA: TGTGCCAGCAGCTTAGATCCAGCGGACCGCACAGATACGCAGTATTTT. This chain uses TRBV7-2 with TRBJ2-3; a weak D match, TRBD2 (5 bases). This CDR3 is built from 16 residues. The V end lost 1 base, the J end lost 1 base, and 12 bases lay between the germline ends. Germline lookup yields CDR1 SGHTA and CDR2 FQGNSA. The variable domain in full, completed from reference TRBV7-2 and TRBJ2-3, reads GAGVSQSPSNKVTEKGKDVELRCDPISGHTALYWYRQSLGQGLEFLIYFQGNSAPDKSGLPSDRFSAERTGGSVSTLTIQRTQQEDSAVYLCASSLDPADRTDTQYFGPGTRLTVL.

J is TRBJ1-6 and V is TRBV30, with TRBD1 as a possible D gene (6 bases). Germline V CDR1 and CDR2: GTSNPN, SVGIG (reference sequence). The germline V and J ends were trimmed by 3 bases and 10 bases, with 19 bases remaining between them. The CDR3 is 15 residues long. The CDR3 DNA is TGTGCCTGGAGCCTCACGGGGGGGGGCCTCTCACCCCTCCACTTT. It codes for CAWSLTGGGLSPLHF.

This rearrangement joins TRBV6-1 to TRBJ2-7; D is ambiguous. There are 14 residues in the CDR3. V gave up 4 bases and J gave up 1 base, with 11 bases separating them. Germline CDR1 is MNHNS and CDR2 is SASEGT. In DNA form, the CDR3 reads TGTGCCAGCAGTGCCGGGTCCCATTCCTACGAGCAGTACTTC. Protein product: CASSAGSHSYEQYF.

J is TRBJ2-6 and V is TRBV5-6, with TRBD1 matching over 9 bases. This CDR3 is built from 18 residues. V dropped 3 bases and J dropped 1; count of bases not matched to a gene: 8. CDR1 is SGHDT, CDR2 YYEEEE, per germline. CDR3 in DNA: TGTGCCAGCAGCTCCCCGGGACAGGGAAAATCTGGGGCCAACGTCCTGACTTTC. Its translation: CASSSPGQGKSGANVLTF.

This chain connects TRBV7-8 to TRBJ1-2; D is possibly TRBD1 (6 bases). Germline assignment: CDR1 SGHVS and CDR2 FQNEAQ. The CDR3 contains 14 residues. Trimming shortened V by 11 bases and J by 5 bases, and 21 bases separated the two germline ends. For the CDR3, the DNA is TGTGCCTCCTCGTGGGCCAGGGGTGAATATGGCTACACCTTC. Translated: CASSWARGEYGYTF.

The gene calls are TRBV7-2 and TRBJ1-5; D is uncertain. Per germline, CDR1 SGHTA and CDR2 FQGNSA. The CDR3 extends over 13 amino acids. Trimming took off 4 bases at V and 5 bases at J, with 9 bases between the two ends. The CDR3: CASSYARDQPQHF. Written as DNA, the CDR3 is TGTGCCAGCAGCTACGCACGGGATCAGCCCCAGCATTTT.

This rearrangement joins TRBV5-4 to TRBJ2-5; tentative D call: TRBD2 (5 bases). The V end lost 3 bases, the J end lost 5 bases, and 14 bases lay between the germline ends. There are 14 residues in the CDR3. CDR1 is SGHNT, CDR2 YYREEE, per germline (reference sequence). In DNA, the CDR3 is TGTGCCAGCAGCTCCCGTTCGGGGTTGGAGACCCAGTACTTC. As protein: CASSSRSGLETQYF. Full variable domain (missing parts from reference TRBV5-4 and TRBJ2-5): ETGVTQSPTHLIKTRGQQVTLRCSSQSGHNTVSWYQQALGQGPQFIFQYYREEENGRGNFPPRFSGLQFPNYSSELNVNALELDDSALYLCASSSRSGLETQYFGPGTRLLVL.

This clone appeared once. This sequence joins TRBV30 and TRBJ1-2; D gene uncertain. The germline CDR1 and CDR2 sequences are GTSNPN and SVGIG (reference sequence). Trimming removed 1 base at V and 5 bases at J, with 8 bases between. This CDR3 contains 12 residues. The chain's CDR3 is CAWSESGYGYTF. For the CDR3, the DNA is TGTGCCTGGAGTGAGTCGGGGTATGGCTACACCTTC.

V gene TRBV7-2 combines with J gene TRBJ2-5; TRBD2 might be the D (5 bases). V was cut by 5 bases and J by 1 base, with 11 bases left in between. The CDR3 loop spans 14 amino acids. The germline V gene encodes CDR1 SGHTA and CDR2 FQGNSA. CDR3 DNA sequence: TGTGCCAGCAGCCAGAGGGCCAGCCAAGAGACCCAGTACTTC. Its protein product is CASSQRASQETQYF.

The chain combines TRBV11-1 with TRBJ1-1, with TRBD1 identical over 10 bases. CDR1 is SGHAT and CDR2 is FQDESV in the germline V gene (reference sequence). With 6 bases clipped from V and 4 bases from J, the junction kept 11 bases outside the gene matches. The CDR3 is 16 residues long. The CDR3 DNA follows: TGTGCCAGCAGTCCGAAGACAGGGGGCGGAGGCACTGAAGCTTTCTTT. Its translation: CASSPKTGGGGTEAFF.

As to this clone: This sample includes further DNA sequences coding for the same CDR3. This chain connects TRBV5-1 to TRBJ2-2, with TRBD1 matching 7 bases. CDR3 length: 15 residues. CDR1 SGHRS and CDR2 YFSETQ come from the germline V gene. V trimming: 4 bases; J trimming: 0 bases; junction bases outside the gene matches: 3. The DNA of the CDR3 is TGCGCCAGCAGCCCAGGGGGTACGAACACCGGGGAGCTGTTTTTT. It specifies CASSPGGTNTGELFF.

The rearrangement uses TRBV2 and TRBJ2-1; no clear D. Trimming removed 5 bases at V and 10 bases at J, with 15 bases between. The germline V gene has CDR1 SNHLY and CDR2 FYNNEI. The CDR3 is made up of 13 amino acids. CDR3 nucleotide sequence: TGTGCCAGCAGTCCGAAGAACGTCCCCGAGCAGTTCTTC. Its protein is CASSPKNVPEQFF.